The 29 T cell receptor beta chains below come from one sample, sequenced in a study of neurological immune-mediated disorders. TCRdb ran MiXCR on the 5' RACE reads and lists one entry per CDR3 protein. The sample includes roughly 32,000 distinct CDR3 sequences, around 14% of them seen just once. Input material: PBMCs. The receptors derive from a man in his sixties or seventies in good health.

Many counts were recorded for this clonotype. This chain uses TRBV3-1 with TRBJ1-2, with D possibly matching TRBD1 (5 bases). Germline V lookup: CDR1 LGHDT, CDR2 YNNKEL (reference sequence). V lost 0 bases and J 4 bases, leaving 15 bases between the germline ends. The CDR3 totals 16 residues. Here the CDR3 DNA reads TGTGCCAGCAGCCAAGACCCCAGGGAATTCGGCTATGGCTACACCTTC. As protein: CASSQDPREFGYGYTF. The whole variable domain, remainder taken from reference TRBV3-1 and TRBJ1-2, is DTAVSQTPKYLVTQMGNDKSIKCEQNLGHDTMYWYKQDSKKFLKIMFSYNNKELIINETVPNRFSPKSPDKAHLNLHINSLELGDSAVYFCASSQDPREFGYGYTFGSGTRLTVV.

The V and J genes are TRBV20-1 and TRBJ2-3; D possibly corresponds to TRBD1 (8 bases). Per the germline V gene, CDR1 is DFQATT and CDR2 is SNEGSKA (reference sequence). The CDR3 is 14 residues long. V was trimmed by 7 bases and J by 6 bases, leaving 20 bases between them. The CDR3 nucleotides are TGCAGTGTCGCACAGGGGGGGGCCTGGGATACGCAGTATTTT. It translates to CSVAQGGAWDTQYF.

This clonotype has a handful of counts. The V gene is TRBV14, the J gene TRBJ1-4; D remains ambiguous. Trimming left V 0 bases short and J 0 bases short, with 8 bases between. Per germline, CDR1 SGHDN and CDR2 FVKESK. The CDR3 spans 16 residues. The CDR3 region is CASSQDYLATNEKLFF. The CDR3 DNA follows: TGTGCCAGCAGCCAAGATTATCTTGCAACTAATGAAAAACTGTTTTTT.

This clonotype was seen ten or more times. The chain couples TRBV4-3 to TRBJ1-5; D is ambiguous. CDR3 size: 15 residues. Looked up from germline, CDR1 is LGHNA and CDR2 is YSLEER. Between the trimmed V and J ends, which lost 0 bases and 7 bases, there was a span of 13 bases. In DNA, the CDR3 is TGCGCCAGCAGCCAAGATGCGGGCGTTCCCCAGCCCCAGCATTTT. Translating it yields CASSQDAGVPQPQHF.

At least ten counts were recorded for this clonotype. The gene calls are TRBV5-1 and TRBJ2-6; D possibly corresponds to TRBD1 (7 bases). The germline V gene encodes CDR1 SGHRS and CDR2 YFSETQ. The CDR3 runs to 17 residues. V was clipped by 4 bases and J by 0 bases, with 14 bases between them. The CDR3 reads CASSGGGAGSGANVLTF. For the CDR3, the DNA is TGCGCCAGCAGCGGAGGGGGCGCGGGCTCTGGGGCCAACGTCCTGACTTTC.

This clonotype came up many times. The rearrangement uses TRBV6-1 and TRBJ2-1, with D perhaps given as TRBD1 or TRBD2 (6 bases each). The CDR3 totals 13 residues. The V gene lost 2 bases and the J gene lost 7 bases, with 9 bases spanning the gap. CDR1 and CDR2 from the germline V gene are MNHNS and SASEGT. The CDR3 sequence is CASSERGRNEQFF. For the CDR3, the DNA is TGTGCCAGCAGTGAAAGGGGGAGGAATGAGCAGTTCTTC.

The chain links TRBV4-2 to TRBJ2-1, with TRBD2 matching over 10 bases. CDR1 LGHNA and CDR2 YNFKEQ come from the germline V gene. V was pared by 0 bases and J by 4 bases, with 6 bases of the junction left unmatched. The CDR3 is 17 amino acids. The CDR3 spells CASSQEYASGGYNEQFF. CDR3 DNA sequence: TGTGCCAGCAGCCAAGAATACGCTAGCGGGGGTTACAATGAGCAGTTCTTC.

Many counts were recorded for this clonotype. V and J are TRBV25-1 and TRBJ2-7; TRBD1 is a possible D gene (5 bases). V dropped 4 bases and J dropped 1 base, with 11 bases sitting between them. The germline V gene encodes CDR1 MGHDK and CDR2 SYGVNS. This CDR3 is built from 14 residues. CDR3 DNA sequence: TGTGCCAGCAGTGTGGCAGGGCAATCCTACGAGCAGTACTTC. Residues: CASSVAGQSYEQYF.

This clonotype occurred many times. The V call is TRBV20-1, the J call TRBJ1-2; maybe TRBD1 (6 bases). This CDR3 spans 13 amino acids. The V gene's germline CDR1 is DFQATT and CDR2 SNEGSKA (reference sequence). The germline V and J ends were trimmed by 2 bases and 2 bases, with 9 bases remaining between them. The CDR3 here is CSARQGQNYGYTF. Here the CDR3 DNA reads TGCAGTGCTAGACAAGGACAGAACTATGGCTACACCTTC.

This clonotype was recorded many times. The chain joins TRBV12-3 or TRBV12-4 to TRBJ2-7, with D perhaps matching TRBD1 (5 bases). Trimming shortened V by 4 bases and J by 5 bases, and 12 bases separated the two germline ends. The CDR3 is 13 residues long. CDR3 amino acids: CASSWQGGDEQYF. CDR3 nucleotides: TGTGCCAGCAGTTGGCAGGGTGGGGACGAGCAGTACTTC.

This clonotype came up a few times. The rearrangement joins TRBV2 to TRBJ2-7; no clear D. Trimming took off 2 bases at V and 3 bases at J, with 2 bases between the two ends. The CDR3 consists of 11 residues. Germline CDR1 is SNHLY and CDR2 is FYNNEI. In DNA, the CDR3 is TGTGCCAGCAGTGAAATCTACGAGCAGTACTTC. Translating it yields CASSEIYEQYF. Variable domain in full (rest from reference TRBV2 and TRBJ2-7): EPEVTQTPSHQVTQMGQEVILRCVPISNHLYFYWYRQILGQKVEFLVSFYNNEISEKSEIFDDQFSVERPDGSNFTLKIRSTKLEDSAMYFCASSEIYEQYFGPGTRLTVT.

Points on this clonotype: A clone one base away is much larger, so this may be a read error. The chain employs TRBV7-3 and TRBJ2-3; D gene uncertain. Deletions cut 4 bases from V and 9 bases from J, with 11 bases between. Germline V gives CDR1 SGHTA, CDR2 FQGTGA. This CDR3 is built from 12 residues. CDR3 nucleotides: TGTGCCAGCAGCTCCCTAGATCAGACGCAGTATTTT. Protein: CASSSLDQTQYF.

This clonotype has ten or more counts. V and J are TRBV5-6 and TRBJ2-7, with TRBD2 identical over 8 bases. The length of the CDR3 is 17 residues. Germline V lookup: CDR1 SGHDT, CDR2 YYEEEE. V shed 1 base, J shed 3 bases, and the junction held 12 bases outside the gene matches. The CDR3 is CASSLKAGAGPGYEQYF. The CDR3 bases are TGTGCCAGCAGCTTGAAAGCGGGGGCAGGACCCGGCTACGAGCAGTACTTC.

Remarks on this clonotype: One end of the junction is discordant with germline, which a read error may explain. The genes are TRBV7-8 and TRBJ1-4, with D unclear. The CDR3 consists of 12 residues. Germline loops: CDR1 SGHVS, CDR2 FQNEAQ. The CDR3 sequence is CASSLNGEKLFF. Written as DNA, the CDR3 is TGTGCGAGCAGCTTAAATGGTGAAAAACTGTTTTTT.

The table lists this clonotype with many counts. The chain carries TRBV20-1 and TRBJ2-3; D may match TRBD1 or TRBD2 (6 bases each). The CDR3 is made up of 15 amino acids. From germline, CDR1 is DFQATT and CDR2 SNEGSKA (reference sequence). Between the trimmed V and J ends, which lost 6 bases and 1 base, there was a span of 17 bases. Written as DNA, the CDR3 is TGCAGTGCCCTCCTGGAGGGGGGCCGCACAGATACGCAGTATTTT. Its protein product is CSALLEGGRTDTQYF.

This clonotype was counted many times. The chain joins TRBV9 to TRBJ2-7, with 10 bases aligning to TRBD1. The J segment lost 7 bases and the V segment lost 3 bases, leaving 10 bases of the junction unmatched. The length of the CDR3 is 15 residues. The germline V gene has CDR1 SGDLS and CDR2 YYNGEE. The DNA of the CDR3 is TGTGCCAGCAGCGGCCTCCCCATGGGACAGGGGGAGCAGTACTTC. The encoded protein is CASSGLPMGQGEQYF.

The CDR3 region is CASSPGTANQPQHF. CDR3 in DNA: TGTGCCAGCAGCCCCGGGACAGCTAATCAGCCCCAGCATTTT. The chain uses TRBV6-6 and TRBJ1-5; 7 bases match TRBD1. The J segment lost 4 bases and the V segment lost 6 bases, leaving 6 bases of the junction unmatched. The germline CDR1 and CDR2 sequences are MNHNY and SVGAGI (reference sequence). The CDR3 covers 14 residues.

This clonotype was picked up many times. This chain links TRBV14 with TRBJ2-1; D remains unclear. Trimming took 0 bases from V and 10 from J, leaving 10 bases between them. The CDR3 is 13 amino acids. From germline, CDR1 is SGHDN and CDR2 FVKESK. CDR3 residues: CASSQDPVGEQFF. The CDR3 DNA is TGTGCCAGCAGCCAAGATCCAGTGGGCGAGCAGTTCTTC.

This clonotype came up many times. The chain has TRBV12-3 or TRBV12-4 and TRBJ1-1; 9 nucleotides line up with TRBD1. J gave up 8 bases and V 3 bases, and 4 bases lay outside the gene matches. There are 13 residues in the CDR3. The CDR3, as DNA: TGTGCCAGCAGTTTTACAGGGGGCCTAGAAGCTTTCTTT. Translating it yields CASSFTGGLEAFF.

This clonotype was detected ten times or more. This chain uses TRBV7-2 with TRBJ1-4, with D perhaps matching TRBD1 (5 bases). CDR3 size: 16 residues. Germline loops: CDR1 SGHTA, CDR2 FQGNSA. The V end lost 2 bases, the J end lost 7 bases, and 17 bases lay between the germline ends. The CDR3 sequence is CASSLTQGVLSEKLFF. Here the CDR3 DNA reads TGTGCCAGCAGCTTAACCCAGGGCGTCTTAAGTGAAAAACTGTTTTTT.

In its sample, this clonotype ranks as medium-sized. The rearrangement links TRBV20-1 to TRBJ1-1; possible D gene TRBD1, 5 bases. V was pared by 6 bases and J by 6 bases, with 26 bases between. The CDR3 covers 16 residues. Germline-derived CDR1 and CDR2 are DFQATT and SNEGSKA (reference sequence). The CDR3 nucleotides are TGCAGTGCCCCGAGGGGATCGACTCCACGGATTCCTGAAGCTTTCTTT. Translating gives CSAPRGSTPRIPEAFF.

This clonotype was seen repeatedly, ten times or more. The chain recombines TRBV4-1 with TRBJ1-3; no firm D call. CDR3 length equals 14 residues. Trimming took 1 base from V and 4 from J, leaving 8 bases between them. Per germline, CDR1 MGHRA and CDR2 YSYEKL. The CDR3 sequence is CASSQGLGGNTIYF. The CDR3 DNA reads as TGCGCCAGCAGCCAAGGGCTAGGGGGAAACACCATATATTTT.

This clonotype was detected ten times or more. This rearrangement joins TRBV5-6 to TRBJ2-5; D is perhaps TRBD2 (7 bases). CDR3 length equals 15 residues. CDR1 and CDR2 (germline): SGHDT, YYEEEE. V was pared by 6 bases and J by 5 bases, with 20 bases between. The CDR3 DNA follows: TGTGCCAGCAACAATCCGGGGGGCGTCGGGGAGACCCAGTACTTC. Translation: CASNNPGGVGETQYF.

This clonotype occurred many times. The chain uses TRBV7-9 and TRBJ2-7; D is unresolved. Germline CDR1 SEHNR, CDR2 FQNEAQ (reference sequence). The CDR3 runs to 17 residues. The V end lost 0 bases, the J end lost 0 bases, and 15 bases lay between the germline ends. CDR3 sequence reads: CASSLALDGRTSYEQYF. As DNA, the CDR3 is TGTGCCAGCAGCTTAGCGCTTGACGGACGGACCTCCTACGAGCAGTACTTC.

This clonotype was found many times. The chain uses TRBV5-6 and TRBJ1-1; D is unresolved. V shed 5 bases and J shed 7 bases, with 12 bases lying between them. Germline lookup yields CDR1 SGHDT and CDR2 YYEEEE. The CDR3 extends over 12 amino acids. The CDR3 reads CASSQDGFEAFF. The DNA for the CDR3 is TGTGCCAGCAGTCAAGACGGCTTTGAAGCTTTCTTT.

This clonotype has ten or more counts. The V and J genes are TRBV20-1 and TRBJ1-2, with unresolved D. Germline-derived CDR1 and CDR2 are DFQATT and SNEGSKA (reference sequence). Trimming took 0 bases from V and 4 from J, leaving 12 bases between them. CDR3 length: 14 residues. The CDR3 sequence is CSARDRETGYGYTF. Here the CDR3 DNA reads TGCAGTGCTAGAGATCGGGAGACGGGCTATGGCTACACCTTC.

Ten or more counts support this clonotype. The rearrangement uses TRBV27 and TRBJ2-7; 7 bases align to TRBD1. The CDR3 extends over 13 amino acids. Trimming took 5 bases from V and 4 from J; bases not matched to a gene: 5. From germline, CDR1 is MNHEY and CDR2 SMNVEV (reference sequence). CDR3: CASSNRQGYEQYF. Written as DNA, the CDR3 is TGTGCCAGCAGTAACCGACAGGGTTACGAGCAGTACTTC.

This clonotype is a singleton in its sample. Germline and junction disagree at one end, which may indicate a read error. The chain has TRBV11-2 and TRBJ1-4, with D tentatively TRBD1 (6 bases). Germline assignment: CDR1 SGHAT and CDR2 FQNNGV. CDR3 size: 17 residues. The CDR3 DNA is TGTGCCAGTAGCTCGGGGGGACAACAGCGGAGTAATGAAAAACTGTTTTTT. This gives the protein CASSSGGQQRSNEKLFF. Together with reference TRBV11-2 and TRBJ1-4, the CDR3 gives the full variable domain: EAGVAQSPRYKIIEKRQSVAFWCNPISGHATLYWYQQILGQGPKLLIQFQNNGVVDDSQLPKDRFSAERLKGVDSTLKIQPAKLEDSAVYLCASSSGGQQRSNEKLFFGSGTQLSVL.

This clonotype came up many times. The chain recombines TRBV7-2 with TRBJ2-1; D is uncertain. Germline-derived CDR1 and CDR2 are SGHTA and FQGNSA. V shed 4 bases and J shed 9 bases, with 10 bases lying between them. This CDR3 contains 12 residues. The CDR3 DNA follows: TGTGCCAGCAGCTCCCCCCGTCGTGAGCAGTTCTTC. This sequence encodes CASSSPRREQFF.